This TCR beta chain was recorded in a study of cytomegalovirus exposure and HLA in healthy donors. Whole-study findings and limits: An analysis was carried out at a later point. It showed that HLA-associated TCR beta chains were more clonally expanded than equally common non-associated chains.

Note on this clone: The antigen remains undetermined.

This PCR relied on a set of 60 Vbeta primers and 13 Jbeta primers. Method: immunoSEQ multiplex PCR; TCRdb's copy keeps in-frame clones and lacks some. The sample carries 190,000 or so clones, 75% to 90% recorded once. The CDR3 covers 9 residues. This clonotype originated in a boy aged 5 to 17 in good health and CMV-seronegative. The chain joins TRBV1 to TRBJ1-1. TRBV1 is assigned pseudogene status. Sequencing was done on a sample of PBMCs. The CDR3 DNA follows: TGCACCAGCAGCCTAGTAGCTTTCTTT. Translating it yields CTSSLVAFF.